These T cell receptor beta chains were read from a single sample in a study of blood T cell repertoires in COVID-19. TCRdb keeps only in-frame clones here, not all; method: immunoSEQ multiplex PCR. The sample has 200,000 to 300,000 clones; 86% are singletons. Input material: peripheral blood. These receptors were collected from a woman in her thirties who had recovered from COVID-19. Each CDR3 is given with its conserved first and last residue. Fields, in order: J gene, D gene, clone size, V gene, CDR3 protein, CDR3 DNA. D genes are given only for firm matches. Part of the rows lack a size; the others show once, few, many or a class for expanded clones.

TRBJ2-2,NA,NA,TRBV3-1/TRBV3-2,CASSQAARETGELFF,TGTGCCAGCAGCCAAGCGGCCAGGGAAACCGGGGAGCTGTTTTTT
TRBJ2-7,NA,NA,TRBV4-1,CASSQESSSPYEQYF,TGCGCCAGCAGCCAAGAATCGTCTAGCCCCTACGAGCAGTACTTC
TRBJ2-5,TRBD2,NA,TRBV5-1,CASSLNGGGSRGETQYF,TGCGCCAGCAGCTTGAATGGCGGGGGGTCGCGGGGTGAGACCCAGTACTTC
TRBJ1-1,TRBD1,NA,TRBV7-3,CASSQQGYTEAFF,TGTGCCAGCAGCCAACAGGGGTACACTGAAGCTTTCTTT
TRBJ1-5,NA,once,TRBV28,CASSLTGQTSNQPQHF,TGTGCCAGCAGTTTAACAGGGCAGACTAGCAATCAGCCCCAGCATTTT
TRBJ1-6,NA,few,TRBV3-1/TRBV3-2,CASSRSGDWPLHF,TGTGCCAGCAGCCGCTCAGGGGATTGGCCCCTCCACTTT
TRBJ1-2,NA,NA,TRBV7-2,CASSLGGGDGYTF,TGTGCCAGCAGCTTAGGAGGGGGGGATGGCTACACCTTC
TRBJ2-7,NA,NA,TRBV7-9,CASSTHGVGAGEQYF,TGTGCCAGCAGCACCCACGGGGTGGGGGCGGGCGAGCAGTACTTC
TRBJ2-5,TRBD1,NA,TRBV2,CAINGRGQGLETQYF,TGTGCCATCAATGGCAGGGGGCAGGGTTTAGAGACCCAGTACTTC
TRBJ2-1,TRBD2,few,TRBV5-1,CASSFGRAGGNNEQFF,TGCGCCAGCAGCTTCGGAAGAGCGGGGGGTAACAATGAGCAGTTCTTC
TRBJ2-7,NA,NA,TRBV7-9,CASSLGDIRYSEQYF,TGTGCCAGCAGCTTAGGGGACATTCGCTACAGCGAGCAGTACTTC
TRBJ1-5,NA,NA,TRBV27,CASSEYSNQPQHF,TGTGCCAGCAGTGAGTATAGCAATCAGCCCCAGCATTTT
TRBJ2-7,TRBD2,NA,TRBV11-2,CASSLASSGGAGEQYF,TGTGCCAGCAGCTTAGCGTCTAGCGGGGGGGCAGGCGAGCAGTACTTC
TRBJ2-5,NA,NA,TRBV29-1,CSVEGRQETQYF,TGCAGCGTTGAAGGGCGGCAAGAGACCCAGTACTTC
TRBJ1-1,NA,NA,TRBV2,CASSATPNTEAFF,TGTGCCAGCAGTGCCACTCCGAACACTGAAGCTTTCTTT
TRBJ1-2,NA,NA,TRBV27,CASSLSGGDPNYGYTF,TGTGCCAGCAGTTTATCGGGGGGGGATCCTAACTATGGCTACACCTTC
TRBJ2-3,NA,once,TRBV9,CASSVASGLTDTQYF,TGTGCCAGCAGCGTAGCGTCAGGGCTCACAGATACGCAGTATTTT
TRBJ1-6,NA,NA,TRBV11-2,CASSPPGIEGSPLHF,TGTGCCAGCAGCCCCCCAGGAATAGAGGGATCACCCCTCCACTTT
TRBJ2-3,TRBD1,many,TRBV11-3,CASSKRQGSRDTQYF,TGTGCCAGCAGCAAAAGACAGGGATCAAGAGATACGCAGTATTTT
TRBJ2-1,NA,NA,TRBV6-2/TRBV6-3,CASSHWGRGYNEQFF,TGTGCCAGCAGCCACTGGGGCAGGGGATACAATGAGCAGTTCTTC
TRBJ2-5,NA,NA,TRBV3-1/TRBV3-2,CASRESGGGGGETQYF,TGTGCCAGCAGGGAATCAGGAGGGGGAGGGGGAGAGACCCAGTACTTC
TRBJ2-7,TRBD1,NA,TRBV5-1,CASEHPDRESYEQYF,TGCGCCAGCGAGCACCCGGACAGGGAATCCTACGAGCAGTACTTC
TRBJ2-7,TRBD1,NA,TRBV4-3,CASSPEGTGSSYEQYF,TGCGCCAGCAGCCCCGAGGGGACAGGGTCTTCCTACGAGCAGTACTTC
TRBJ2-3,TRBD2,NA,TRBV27,CASNALAGIADTQYF,TGTGCCAGCAACGCACTAGCGGGAATCGCAGATACGCAGTATTTT
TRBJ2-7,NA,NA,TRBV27,CASSLFGHNYEQYF,TGTGCCAGCAGTTTATTCGGACACAACTACGAGCAGTACTTC
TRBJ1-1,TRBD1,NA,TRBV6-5,CASSYNRGVTEAFF,TGTGCCAGCAGTTATAACAGGGGGGTTACTGAAGCTTTCTTT
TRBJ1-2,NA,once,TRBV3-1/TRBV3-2,CASSSPGGGYTF,TGTGCCAGCAGCTCTCCCGGGGGGGGCTACACCTTC
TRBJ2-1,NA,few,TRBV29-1,CSVRRADEQFF,TGCAGCGTTCGGAGGGCGGACGAGCAGTTCTTC
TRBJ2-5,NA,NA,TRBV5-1,CASRGGFGVQETQYF,TGCGCCAGCAGAGGAGGGTTTGGTGTACAAGAGACCCAGTACTTC
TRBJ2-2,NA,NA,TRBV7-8,CASSPVAGELFF,TGTGCCAGCAGCCCGGTCGCTGGGGAGCTGTTTTTT
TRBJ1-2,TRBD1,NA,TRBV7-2,CASSQTQGEYGYTF,TGTGCCAGCAGCCAGACCCAGGGGGAGTATGGCTACACCTTC
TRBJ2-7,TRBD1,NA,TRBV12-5,CASGLAFRQGGQYF,TGTGCTAGTGGTTTGGCCTTCCGACAGGGGGGGCAGTACTTC
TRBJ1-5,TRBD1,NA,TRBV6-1,CASSVSLTGGNQPQHF,TGTGCCAGCAGTGTCTCCCTAACAGGGGGCAATCAGCCCCAGCATTTT
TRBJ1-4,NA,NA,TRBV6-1,CASSEGWTVSTNEKLFF,TGTGCCAGCAGTGAAGGATGGACAGTTTCAACTAATGAAAAACTGTTTTTT
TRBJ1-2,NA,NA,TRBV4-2,CASSQEQVGGYTF,TGTGCCAGCAGCCAGGAACAGGTAGGAGGCTACACCTTC
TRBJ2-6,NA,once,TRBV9,CASESGGSGANVLTF,TGTGCCAGCGAATCCGGAGGTTCTGGGGCCAACGTCCTGACTTTC
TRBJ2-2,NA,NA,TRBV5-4,CASSLGATLNTGELFF,TGTGCCAGCAGCTTGGGAGCTACTCTGAACACCGGGGAGCTGTTTTTT
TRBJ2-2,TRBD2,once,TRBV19,CASSIASGGAGTGELFF,TGTGCCAGTAGTATCGCCAGCGGGGGGGCGGGCACCGGGGAGCTGTTTTTT
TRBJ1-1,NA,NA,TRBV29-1,CSVELRMNTEAFF,TGCAGCGTTGAACTCAGGATGAACACTGAAGCTTTCTTT
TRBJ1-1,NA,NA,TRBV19,CASSWRTEAFF,TGTGCCAGTAGTTGGAGGACTGAAGCTTTCTTT
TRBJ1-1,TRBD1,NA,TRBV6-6,CASSPRPGQGLATEAFF,TGTGCCAGCAGTCCAAGGCCGGGACAGGGTTTGGCCACTGAAGCTTTCTTT
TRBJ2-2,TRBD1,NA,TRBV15,CATSRVGTGITGELFF,TGTGCCACCAGCAGAGTGGGGACAGGGATCACCGGGGAGCTGTTTTTT
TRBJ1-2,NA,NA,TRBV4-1,CASSQPQALGAGGYTF,TGCGCCAGCAGCCAACCCCAGGCGTTGGGGGCTGGTGGCTACACCTTC
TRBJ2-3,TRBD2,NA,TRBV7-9,CASSLDQRGGTDTQYF,TGTGCCAGCAGCTTAGATCAGCGGGGAGGAACAGATACGCAGTATTTT
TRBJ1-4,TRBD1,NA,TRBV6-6,CASTPTGEKTNEKLFF,TGTGCCAGCACCCCAACAGGGGAGAAGACTAATGAAAAACTGTTTTTT
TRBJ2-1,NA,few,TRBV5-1,CASSLDAYLQFF,TGCGCCAGCAGCTTGGACGCCTATTTGCAGTTCTTC
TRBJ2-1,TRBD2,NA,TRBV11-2,CASSLAGGAYNEQFF,TGTGCCAGCAGCTTAGCCGGGGGGGCCTACAATGAGCAGTTCTTC
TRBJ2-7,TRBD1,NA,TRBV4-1,CASSQDGTAAYEQYF,TGCGCCAGCAGCCAAGACGGGACAGCCGCCTACGAGCAGTACTTC
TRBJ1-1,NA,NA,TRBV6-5,CASSIFGRGGTEAFF,TGTGCCAGCAGTATATTTGGGAGGGGGGGCACTGAAGCTTTCTTT
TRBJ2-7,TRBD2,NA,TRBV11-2,CASSLGLAGNAYEQYF,TGTGCCAGCAGCCTGGGACTAGCGGGGAACGCCTACGAGCAGTACTTC
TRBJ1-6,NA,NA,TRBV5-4,CASSDSSYNSPLHF,TGTGCCAGCAGCGACAGCTCCTATAATTCACCCCTCCACTTT
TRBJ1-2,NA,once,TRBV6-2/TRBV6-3,CASSYSRQPYGYTF,TGTGCCAGCAGTTACTCGCGGCAGCCCTATGGCTACACCTTC
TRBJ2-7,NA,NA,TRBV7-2,CASRSGLPSGGEQYF,TGTGCCAGCAGGTCCGGACTCCCGTCAGGAGGCGAGCAGTACTTC
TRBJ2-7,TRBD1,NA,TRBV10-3,CAIRDRLYEQYF,TGTGCCATCCGGGACAGGCTCTACGAGCAGTACTTC
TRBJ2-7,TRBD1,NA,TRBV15,CATSRGPGQEYF,TGTGCCACCAGCAGAGGTCCGGGACAGGAGTACTTC